The present TCR beta chain was sequenced within a study of Ad26.COV2.S vaccination and SARS-CoV-2 variants. For the study at large: Donor was one of the participants in the Ad26.COV2.S arm of the COV1001 trial. Intramuscular Ad26.COV2.S doses were given once or twice, 56 days apart. Study-wide results and limits: The breadth of spike-specific CD8+ and CD4+ T cell responses after vaccination was reportedly substantial.

The V end was cut by 1 base, the J end by 6 bases, with 9 bases between. This CDR3 comprises 14 residues. Germline V gene sequence: CDR1 MGHRA, CDR2 YSYEKL. Comments on this clone: Its antigen remains unknown.

Treatment in this sample: roughly 19 received Ad26.COV2.S at low or high dose, single or two shots; about 5 received placebo; per-sample allocation not given. Day 63 after the first injection of vaccine or placebo was the sampling time. Generated by immunoSEQ multiplex PCR, the TCRdb table keeps only in-frame clones and is missing some. The sample records about 400,000 clones, around 85% being singletons. This material consisted of peripheral blood, taken in a trial of Ad26.COV2.S vaccine versus placebo. The gene calls are TRBV4-1 and TRBJ2-2; no clear D gene. This sequence originates from a person aged 18-65 years who received the Ad26.COV2.S COVID-19 vaccine or a placebo. CDR3 DNA sequence: TGCGCCAGCAGCCAAGTTAGGAATGCCGGGGAGCTGTTTTTT. This codes for CASSQVRNAGELFF.